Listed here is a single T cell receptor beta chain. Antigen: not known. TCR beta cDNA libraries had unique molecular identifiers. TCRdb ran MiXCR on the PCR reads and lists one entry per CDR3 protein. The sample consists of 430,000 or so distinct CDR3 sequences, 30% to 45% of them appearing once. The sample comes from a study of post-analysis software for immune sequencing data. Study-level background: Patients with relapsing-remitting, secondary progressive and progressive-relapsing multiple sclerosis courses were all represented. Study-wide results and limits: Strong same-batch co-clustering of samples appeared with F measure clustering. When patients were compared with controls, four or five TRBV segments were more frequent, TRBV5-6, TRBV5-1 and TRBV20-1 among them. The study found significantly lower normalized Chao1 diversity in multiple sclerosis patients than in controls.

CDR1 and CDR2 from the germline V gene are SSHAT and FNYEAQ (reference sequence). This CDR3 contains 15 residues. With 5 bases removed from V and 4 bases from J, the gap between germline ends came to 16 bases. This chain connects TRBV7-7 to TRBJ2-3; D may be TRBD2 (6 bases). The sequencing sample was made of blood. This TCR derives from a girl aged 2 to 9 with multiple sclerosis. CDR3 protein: CASSQLGGLADTQYF. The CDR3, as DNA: TGTGCCAGCAGCCAGCTAGGAGGGTTAGCAGATACGCAGTATTTT.